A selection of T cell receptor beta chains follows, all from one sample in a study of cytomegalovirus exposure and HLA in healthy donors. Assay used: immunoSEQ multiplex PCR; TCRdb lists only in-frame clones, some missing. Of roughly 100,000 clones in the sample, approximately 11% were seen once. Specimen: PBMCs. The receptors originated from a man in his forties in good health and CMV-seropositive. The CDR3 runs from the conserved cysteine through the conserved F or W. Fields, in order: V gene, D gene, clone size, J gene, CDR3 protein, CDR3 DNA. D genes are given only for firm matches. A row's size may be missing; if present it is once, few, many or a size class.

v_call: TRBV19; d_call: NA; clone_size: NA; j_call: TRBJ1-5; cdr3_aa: CASSIGGGPGLQPQHF; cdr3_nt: TGTGCCAGTAGTATTGGCGGGGGGCCAGGGTTACAGCCCCAGCATTTT
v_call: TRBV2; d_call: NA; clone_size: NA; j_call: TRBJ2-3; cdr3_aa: CASSEVPDTQYF; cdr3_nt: TGTGCCAGCAGTGAAGTTCCGGATACGCAGTATTTT
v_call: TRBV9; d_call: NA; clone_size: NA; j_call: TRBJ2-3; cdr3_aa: CASSVVGVGTDTQYF; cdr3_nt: TGTGCCAGCAGCGTAGTAGGGGTCGGCACAGATACGCAGTATTTT
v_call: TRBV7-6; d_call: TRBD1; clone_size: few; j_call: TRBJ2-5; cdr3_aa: CASSPQGAFEETQYF; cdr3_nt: TGTGCCAGCAGTCCACAGGGGGCTTTTGAAGAGACCCAGTACTTC
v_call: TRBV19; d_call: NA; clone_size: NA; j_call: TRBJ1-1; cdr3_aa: CASSPTDKNTEAFF; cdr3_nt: TGTGCCAGTAGTCCGACGGACAAAAACACTGAAGCTTTCTTT
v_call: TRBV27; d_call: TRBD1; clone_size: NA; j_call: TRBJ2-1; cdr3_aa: CASSPGTGGSYNEQFF; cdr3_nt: TGTGCCAGCAGTCCCGGGACAGGGGGGTCCTACAATGAGCAGTTCTTC
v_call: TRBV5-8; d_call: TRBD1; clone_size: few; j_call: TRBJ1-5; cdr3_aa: CASSLDRGAYSNQPQHF; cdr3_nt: TGTGCCAGCAGCTTGGACAGGGGGGCTTATAGCAATCAGCCCCAGCATTTT
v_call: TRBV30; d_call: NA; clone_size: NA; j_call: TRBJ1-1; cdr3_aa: CAWSVGRDTEAFF; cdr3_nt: TGTGCCTGGAGTGTGGGCCGAGACACTGAAGCTTTCTTT
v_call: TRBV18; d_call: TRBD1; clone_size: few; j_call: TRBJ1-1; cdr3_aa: CASLPGQGTEAFF; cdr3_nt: TGTGCCAGCTTACCGGGACAGGGCACTGAAGCTTTCTTT
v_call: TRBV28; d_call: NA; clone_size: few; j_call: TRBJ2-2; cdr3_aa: CASSVDTGELFF; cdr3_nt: TGTGCCAGCAGCGTTGACACCGGGGAGCTGTTTTTT